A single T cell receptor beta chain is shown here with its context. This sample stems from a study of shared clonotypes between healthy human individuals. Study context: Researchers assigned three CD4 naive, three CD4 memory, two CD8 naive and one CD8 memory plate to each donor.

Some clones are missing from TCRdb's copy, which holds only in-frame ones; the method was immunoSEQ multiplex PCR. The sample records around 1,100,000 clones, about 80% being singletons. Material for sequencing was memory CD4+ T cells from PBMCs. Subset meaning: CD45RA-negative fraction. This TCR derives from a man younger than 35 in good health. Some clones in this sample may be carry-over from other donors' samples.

The CDR3: CASRQNPDRQETQYF. The DNA for the CDR3 is TGTGCCAGCAGACAAAACCCCGACAGACAAGAGACCCAGTACTTC. This chain joins TRBV5-6 and TRBJ2-5; possibly TRBD1 for D (5 bases). Germline assignment: CDR1 SGHDT and CDR2 YYEEEE. With 5 bases removed from V and 2 bases from J, the gap between germline ends came to 16 bases. The CDR3 contains 15 residues.